The 11 T cell receptor beta chains presented below share a single source sample, sequenced in a study of cytomegalovirus exposure and HLA in healthy donors. In the PCR, 60 Vbeta and 13 Jbeta primers were used. TCRdb's copy holds only in-frame clones and misses some; the assay was immunoSEQ multiplex PCR. The sample carries roughly 78,000 clones, approximately 70% recorded once. The specimen sequenced was PBMCs. The receptors derive from a middle-aged man in good health and CMV-seropositive.

This clone was counted a single time. The chain is built from TRBV28 and TRBJ2-7; perhaps TRBD1 as D (5 bases). V was clipped by 6 bases and J by 5 bases, with 11 bases between them. The CDR3 loop spans 12 amino acids. The germline CDR1 and CDR2 sequences are MDHEN and SYDVKM. The CDR3 sequence is CASRDRTHEQYF. DNA of the CDR3: TGTGCCAGCAGAGACAGAACGCACGAGCAGTACTTC. The variable domain in full, with the rest retrieved from reference TRBV28 and TRBJ2-7, is DVKVTQSSRYLVKRTGEKVFLECVQDMDHENMFWYRQDPGLGLRLIYFSYDVKMKEKGDIPEGYSVSREKKERFSLILESASTNQTSMYLCASRDRTHEQYFGPGTRLTVT.

The J gene is TRBJ2-3, the V gene TRBV27; 10 bases are shared with TRBD2. Trimming cost V 3 bases and J 14 bases; bases outside gene matches: 8. CDR3 length equals 13 residues. CDR1 is MNHEY, CDR2 SMNVEV, per germline (reference sequence). The CDR3 sequence: CASSFSGGSIRYF. Written as DNA, the CDR3 is TGTGCCAGCAGTTTTAGCGGGGGGTCCATCCGGTATTTT.

V gene TRBV30 combines with J gene TRBJ2-2, with 9 bases aligning to TRBD1. Germline V gene sequence: CDR1 GTSNPN, CDR2 SVGIG (reference sequence). Trimming cost V 2 bases and J 13 bases; bases outside gene matches: 5. This CDR3 contains 12 residues. This CDR3 reads CAWSKGQGWLFF. The DNA for the CDR3 is TGTGCCTGGAGTAAAGGACAGGGGTGGCTGTTTTTT.

The chain carries TRBV27 and TRBJ2-3, with 7 positions matching TRBD2. The J segment lost 0 bases and the V segment lost 6 bases, leaving 18 bases of the junction unmatched. The CDR3 contains 19 residues. CDR1 is MNHEY, CDR2 SMNVEV, per germline (reference sequence). The DNA of the CDR3 is TGTGCCAGCAGCCTCCCTCTCCCGGGCGGGGGAGCTAGCACAGATACGCAGTATTTT. Its translation is CASSLPLPGGGASTDTQYF.

This chain links TRBV5-1 with TRBJ2-7; 9 bases are shared with TRBD2. Germline loops: CDR1 SGHRS, CDR2 YFSETQ. The V gene end was trimmed by 0 bases and the J gene end by 2 bases; junction bases not matched to a gene: 0. This CDR3 region has 14 residues. Written as DNA, the CDR3 is TGCGCCAGCAGCTTGGTAGCGGGGGCCTACGAGCAGTACTTC. This sequence encodes CASSLVAGAYEQYF.

V usage is TRBV5-1 and J usage is TRBJ1-2; maybe TRBD1 (5 bases). The CDR3 has 16 residues. Germline V gene lookup returns CDR1 SGHRS and CDR2 YFSETQ. Trimming cost V 4 bases and J 2 bases, with 18 bases left between them. DNA for the CDR3: TGCGCCAGCAGCCCTTTAGGGAGGGGATCGAACTATGGCTACACCTTC. Its translation is CASSPLGRGSNYGYTF.

V gene TRBV5-4 combines with J gene TRBJ2-3, with TRBD1 matching over 8 bases. The junction had 7 bases not matched to a gene; V was cut back by 4 bases and J by 3 bases. Germline V gene data show CDR1 as SGHNT and CDR2 as YYREEE (reference sequence). The length of the CDR3 is 15 residues. The CDR3 nucleotides are TGTGCCAGCAGCCCCCCAGGGGGCGGGACAGATACGCAGTATTTT. Protein: CASSPPGGGTDTQYF.

This chain connects TRBV15 to TRBJ2-5; 8 bases map to TRBD2. Trimming took 1 base from V and 1 from J; bases not matched to a gene: 11. CDR1 and CDR2 from the germline V gene are LNHNV and YYDKDF (reference sequence). This CDR3 has 18 amino acids. Written as DNA, the CDR3 is TGTGCCACCAGCAGAGCTTTGGGTAGCGGGGCGTTCCAAGAGACCCAGTACTTC. It yields the protein CATSRALGSGAFQETQYF. Full variable domain (remainder filled in from reference TRBV15 and TRBJ2-5): DAMVIQNPRYQVTQFGKPVTLSCSQTLNHNVMYWYQQKSSQAPKLLFHYYDKDFNNEADTPDNFQSRRPNTSFCFLDIRSPGLGDTAMYLCATSRALGSGAFQETQYFGPGTRLLVL.

The chain is built from TRBV9 and TRBJ1-5; no definite D call. CDR1 and CDR2 (germline): SGDLS, YYNGEE. The length of the CDR3 is 15 residues. Between the trimmed V and J ends, which lost 0 bases and 4 bases, there was a span of 11 bases. CDR3 DNA: TGTGCCAGCAGCGTAGAGGGAGGGTGGAATCAGCCCCAGCATTTT. Amino acids: CASSVEGGWNQPQHF.

The V gene is TRBV7-2, the J gene TRBJ2-1, with 7 bases lining up with TRBD2. After removal of 2 bases from V and 8 bases from J, the junction contained 6 bases not matched to a gene. The length of the CDR3 is 14 residues. From germline, CDR1 is SGHTA and CDR2 FQGNSA. The CDR3 region has the DNA TGTGCCAGCAGCTTACAAAAAGGGAGGGATGAGCAGTTCTTC. Translated: CASSLQKGRDEQFF.

A single count supports this clone. The gene calls are TRBV5-4 and TRBJ2-1; TRBD2 agrees at 10 bases. Trimming took 0 bases from V and 3 from J; bases not matched to a gene: 3. There are 16 residues in the CDR3. Per the germline V gene, CDR1 is SGHNT and CDR2 is YYREEE (reference sequence). CDR3 sequence: CASSLGSGGLYNEQFF. The CDR3, as DNA: TGTGCCAGCAGCTTGGGTAGCGGGGGGCTCTACAATGAGCAGTTCTTC.